The 20 T cell receptor beta chains given below trace back to one sample, sequenced in a study of response to subunit inactivated influenza vaccine. TCRdb independently ran MiXCR on the RT-PCR reads; one entry per CDR3 protein. The sample holds under 850,000 distinct CDR3 sequences, about a fifth seen once. Sequenced here: PBMCs from blood, sampled less than 6 days after vaccination. The receptor source for this set is a man over 45 who received an inactivated influenza vaccine.

The chain is built from TRBV7-2 and TRBJ1-1, with a weak D call TRBD1 (6 bases). Deletions cut 1 base from V and 3 bases from J, with 12 bases between. The CDR3 sequence is 15 residues long. Germline V CDR1 and CDR2: SGHTA, FQGNSA. DNA of the CDR3: TGTGCCAGCAGCTTAGATGAGGGGGTGGACACTGAAGCTTTCTTT. It yields the protein CASSLDEGVDTEAFF.

In its sample, this clonotype was seen a few times. The rearrangement joins TRBV20-1 to TRBJ2-3; perhaps TRBD1 as D (7 bases). CDR1 is DFQATT, CDR2 SNEGSKA, per germline (reference sequence). Trimming cost V 8 bases and J 0 bases, with 12 bases left between them. The CDR3 length is 13 residues. Written as DNA, the CDR3 is TGCAGTCCGACAGGGACTAGCACAGATACGCAGTATTTT. This encodes CSPTGTSTDTQYF.

This clonotype showed up many times. The rearrangement uses TRBV9 and TRBJ2-1, with D possibly TRBD1 on 6 matching bases. The V gene's germline CDR1 is SGDLS and CDR2 YYNGEE. CDR3 length equals 15 residues. Trimming left V 6 bases short and J 5 bases short, with 18 bases between. CDR3 coding DNA: TGTGCCAGCACCTCTGGGGCAGGGGTCAACAATGAGCAGTTCTTC. Translating it yields CASTSGAGVNNEQFF.

At least ten counts were recorded for this clonotype. The chain carries TRBV12-3 or TRBV12-4 and TRBJ1-5; 10 nucleotides agree with TRBD1. This CDR3 has 16 residues. Trimming took 0 bases from V and 4 from J; bases not matched to a gene: 3. CDR3 residues: CASSLARDRGNQPQHF. The CDR3 DNA is TGTGCCAGCAGTTTAGCGCGGGACAGGGGTAATCAGCCCCAGCATTTT.

This clonotype was found a few times. V gene TRBV5-1 combines with J gene TRBJ2-7; TRBD2 agrees at 8 bases. V shed 5 bases, J shed 0 bases, and the junction held 4 bases outside the gene matches. From germline, CDR1 is SGHRS and CDR2 YFSETQ. This CDR3 spans 14 amino acids. The CDR3 DNA is TGCGCCAGCAGGGCCGGGACTAGCTCCTACGAGCAGTACTTC. Protein product: CASRAGTSSYEQYF.

In its sample, this clonotype was seen a few times. CDR3 sequence (DNA): TGTGCCAGCAGTTACGCGGTAACTGAAGCTTTCTTT. Translated, it gives CASSYAVTEAFF. The J gene is TRBJ1-1, the V gene TRBV6-2 or TRBV6-3, with unresolved D. The germline V gene has CDR1 MNHEY and CDR2 SVGEGT. CDR3 length equals 12 residues. Deletions cut 2 bases from V and 5 bases from J, with 6 bases between.

The chain joins TRBV6-1 to TRBJ2-4; no clear D gene. From germline, CDR1 is MNHNS and CDR2 SASEGT. The CDR3 extends over 16 amino acids. The ends were cut back, 1 base at V and 0 bases at J, with 10 bases in the middle. The CDR3 here is CASSEDVTVAKNIQYF. In DNA form, the CDR3 reads TGTGCCAGCAGTGAAGACGTGACTGTAGCCAAAAACATTCAGTACTTC.

The chain uses TRBV29-1 and TRBJ1-2, with a tentative D call TRBD1 (6 bases). Germline CDR1 is SQVTM and CDR2 is ANQGSEA. The CDR3 length is 14 residues. V lost 4 bases, J lost 6 bases, and 18 bases lay in between. In DNA, the CDR3 is TGCAGCGTTGGGGCTGGCGTTGACAGGAATGGCTACACCTTC. This sequence encodes CSVGAGVDRNGYTF.

There are many counts of this clonotype. This chain uses TRBV5-1 with TRBJ2-2; TRBD2 matches 9 bases. Germline V gives CDR1 SGHRS, CDR2 YFSETQ. The length of the CDR3 is 19 residues. V was clipped by 0 bases and J by 5 bases; unmatched bases: 14. Here the CDR3 reads CASSLGRLRRGGRTGELFF. CDR3 DNA sequence: TGCGCCAGCAGCTTGGGACGTTTGCGGCGGGGGGGCCGAACCGGGGAGCTGTTTTTT. Full variable domain (outside the CDR3, taken from reference TRBV5-1 and TRBJ2-2): KAGVTQTPRYLIKTRGQQVTLSCSPISGHRSVSWYQQTPGQGLQFLFEYFSETQRNKGNFPGRFSGRQFSNSRSEMNVSTLELGDSALYLCASSLGRLRRGGRTGELFFGEGSRLTVL.

The table lists this clonotype with a few counts. This chain links TRBV5-1 with TRBJ2-7; a weak D match, TRBD2 (6 bases). The CDR3 is 14 amino acids. V dropped 4 bases and J dropped 5 bases, with 16 bases sitting between them. Per germline, CDR1 SGHRS and CDR2 YFSETQ. The CDR3 reads CASSLGGRRDEQYF. The CDR3, as DNA: TGCGCCAGCAGCCTAGGCGGTAGGAGGGACGAGCAGTACTTC.

This clonotype was counted only a few times. In DNA form, the CDR3 reads TGCGCCAGCAGCGGGCAAGAGACCGACTATTCCTCCTACGAGCAGTACTTC. This gives the protein CASSGQETDYSSYEQYF. The chain recombines TRBV5-1 with TRBJ2-7, with D possibly matching TRBD2 (5 bases). The CDR3 is 17 residues long. The V gene lost 4 bases and the J gene lost 0 bases, with 20 bases spanning the gap. The germline CDR1 and CDR2 sequences are SGHRS and YFSETQ.

V usage is TRBV11-2 and J usage is TRBJ1-2; weak D call: TRBD1 (5 bases). The germline gives CDR1 SGHAT, CDR2 FQNNGV. CDR3 length equals 15 residues. Trimming removed 0 bases at V and 1 base at J, with 9 bases between. The CDR3 is CASSLDYRFNYGYTF. The CDR3 region has the DNA TGTGCCAGCAGCTTAGATTACAGGTTTAACTATGGCTACACCTTC.

V is TRBV7-2 and J is TRBJ2-5, with a possible D match to TRBD2 (5 bases). CDR1 is SGHTA and CDR2 is FQGNSA in the germline V gene. The length of the CDR3 is 13 residues. V gave up 1 base and J gave up 7 bases, with 10 bases separating them. The CDR3 coding sequence is TGTGCCAGCAGCTTAGAACTAGAGTTGACCCAGTACTTC. Its translation: CASSLELELTQYF.

This clonotype came up a few times. The chain joins TRBV7-9 to TRBJ1-1, with D unresolved. This CDR3 region has 11 residues. CDR1 is SEHNR, CDR2 FQNEAQ, per germline (reference sequence). Trimming stripped 3 bases from V and 8 bases from J, with 7 bases between. CDR3 sequence reads: CASSFGREAFF. CDR3 nucleotides: TGTGCCAGCAGCTTCGGAAGGGAAGCTTTCTTT.

The chain recombines TRBV20-1 with TRBJ2-2, with 12 bases aligning to TRBD2. The germline gives CDR1 DFQATT, CDR2 SNEGSKA (reference sequence). This CDR3 region has 14 residues. With 2 bases clipped from V and 6 bases from J, the junction kept 1 base outside the gene matches. The CDR3: CSARRLAGAGELFF. CDR3 in DNA: TGCAGTGCTAGACGACTAGCGGGGGCCGGGGAGCTGTTTTTT.

The chain is built from TRBV6-5 and TRBJ2-1; TRBD1 matches at 7 bases. Germline lookup yields CDR1 MNHEY and CDR2 SVGAGI. The length of the CDR3 is 16 residues. The V segment lost 2 bases and the J segment 5 bases; nucleotides outside the gene matches: 9. The CDR3 loop is CASSYLNRGSNNEQFF. In nucleotides, the CDR3 is TGTGCCAGCAGTTACCTCAACAGGGGTTCGAACAATGAGCAGTTCTTC.

This clonotype was observed a handful of times. This chain links TRBV4-3 with TRBJ2-5; 8 positions match TRBD2. Germline V gene data show CDR1 as LGHNA and CDR2 as YSLEER. This CDR3 contains 15 residues. Germline trimming cut 0 bases from V and 5 bases from J; bases unmatched to any gene: 5. CDR3 bases: TGCGCCAGCAGCCAAGACGGGACTAGACACGAGACCCAGTACTTC. The encoded protein is CASSQDGTRHETQYF.

Concerning this clonotype itself: A read error may produce the germline difference seen at one junction end. This sequence joins TRBV12-3 or TRBV12-4 and TRBJ2-7, with a weak D call TRBD1 (5 bases). CDR3 size: 15 residues. The CDR3 sequence: CASSLHSRGSYELYF. The CDR3 DNA sequence: TGTGCCAGCAGTTTGCATAGTAGGGGTTCCTACGAGCTGTACTTC.

This clonotype was picked up a small number of times. The chain combines TRBV6-5 with TRBJ2-7, with unresolved D. The germline CDR1 and CDR2 sequences are MNHEY and SVGAGI. V lost 2 bases and J 0 bases, leaving 11 bases between the germline ends. The CDR3 has 15 residues. DNA of the CDR3: TGTGCCAGCAGTTACCTCCCGGGCCTCTCCTACGAGCAGTACTTC. It is translated as CASSYLPGLSYEQYF.

This clonotype was seen once. A read error is likely, as this CDR3 ends without the conserved phenylalanine or tryptophan. V usage is TRBV20-1 and J usage is TRBJ2-2; no clear D gene. Per germline, CDR1 DFQATT and CDR2 SNEGSKA (reference sequence). The CDR3 totals 11 residues. The V end was cut by 3 bases, the J end by 6 bases, with 5 bases between. CDR3 nucleotides: TGCAGTGCTAGCGGGTCCGGGGAGCTGTTTTCT. It translates to CSASGSGELFS.